This T cell receptor (beta chain) was observed in a study of blood T cell repertoires in COVID-19. Profiling relied on immunoSEQ multiplex PCR, and the TCRdb table lists in-frame clones only, not all of them. The sample has about 200,000 clones; roughly four fifths are singletons. Germline values: CDR1 SGHNT, CDR2 YENEEA. This CDR3 spans 17 amino acids. With 1 base clipped from V and 4 bases from J, the junction kept 7 bases outside the gene matches. Material: PBMCs or T cells enriched from blood (not recorded which). The TCR originated in a man aged 35-49 years who had recovered from COVID-19. The chain employs TRBV11-3 and TRBJ1-5; TRBD1 matches at 10 bases. In DNA form, the CDR3 reads TGTGCCAGCAGCTTAGTGGACAGGGGGAGGCCTAATCAGCCCCAGCATTTT. Amino acids: CASSLVDRGRPNQPQHF.